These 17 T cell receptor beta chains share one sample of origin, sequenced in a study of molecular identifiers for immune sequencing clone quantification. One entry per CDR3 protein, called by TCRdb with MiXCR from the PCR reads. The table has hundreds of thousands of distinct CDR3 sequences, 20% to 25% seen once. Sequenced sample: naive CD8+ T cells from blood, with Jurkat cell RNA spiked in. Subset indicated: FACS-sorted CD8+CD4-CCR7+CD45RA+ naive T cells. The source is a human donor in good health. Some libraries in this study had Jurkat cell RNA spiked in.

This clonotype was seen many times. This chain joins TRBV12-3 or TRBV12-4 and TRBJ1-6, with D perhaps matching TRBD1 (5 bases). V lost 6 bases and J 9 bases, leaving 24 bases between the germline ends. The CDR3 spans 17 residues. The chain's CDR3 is CASSPQPDTYWRSPLHF. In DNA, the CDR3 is TGTGCCAGCAGCCCCCAACCGGACACGTACTGGCGTTCACCCCTCCACTTT.

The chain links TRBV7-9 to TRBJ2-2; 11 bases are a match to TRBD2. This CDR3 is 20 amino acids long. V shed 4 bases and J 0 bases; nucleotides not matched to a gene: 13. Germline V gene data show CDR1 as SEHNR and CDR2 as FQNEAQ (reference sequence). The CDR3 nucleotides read TGTGCCAGCAGCTCCCTCCTCATAGCGGGGGGGCCCGCGAACACCGGGGAGCTGTTTTTT. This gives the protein CASSSLLIAGGPANTGELFF.

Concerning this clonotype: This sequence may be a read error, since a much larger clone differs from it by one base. The CDR3 nucleotides are TGCGCCGGCAGCCCAGCCTTACAGGGCCTCCATTTCAGCGCTGAAGCTTTCTTT. It is translated as CAGSPALQGLHFSAEAFF. V and J are TRBV4-1 and TRBJ1-1; D perhaps matches TRBD1 (6 bases). The CDR3 runs 18 residues. Germline CDR1 MGHRA, CDR2 YSYEKL.

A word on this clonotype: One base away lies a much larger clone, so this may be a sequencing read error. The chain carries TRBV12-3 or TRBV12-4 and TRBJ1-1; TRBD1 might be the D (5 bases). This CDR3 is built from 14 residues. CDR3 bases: TGTGCCGGCAGTCCCAGTGGTAGGGGCGCTGAAGCTTTCTTT. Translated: CAGSPSGRGAEAFF.

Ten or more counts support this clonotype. CDR3 sequence (DNA): TGTGCCAGCAGTTTAAGGGGGCGCGGCAATGAGCAGTTCTTC. As protein: CASSLRGRGNEQFF. The J gene is TRBJ2-1, the V gene TRBV28, with 7 positions matching TRBD1. This CDR3 contains 14 residues. After removal of 2 bases from V and 6 bases from J, the junction contained 4 bases not matched to a gene. Per the germline V gene, CDR1 is MDHEN and CDR2 is SYDVKM.

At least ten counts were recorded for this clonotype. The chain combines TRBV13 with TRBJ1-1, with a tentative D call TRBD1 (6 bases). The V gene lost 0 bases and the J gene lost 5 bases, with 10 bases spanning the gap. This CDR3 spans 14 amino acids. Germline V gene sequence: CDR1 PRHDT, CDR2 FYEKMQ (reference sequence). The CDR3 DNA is TGTGCCAGCAGCTTAGGACAGGGAAGTACTGAAGCTTTCTTT. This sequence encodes CASSLGQGSTEAFF.

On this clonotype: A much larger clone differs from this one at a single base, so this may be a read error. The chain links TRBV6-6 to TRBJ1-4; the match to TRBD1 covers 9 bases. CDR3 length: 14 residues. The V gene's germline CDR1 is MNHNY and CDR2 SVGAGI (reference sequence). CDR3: CASSSTGGDEKPFF. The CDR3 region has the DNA TGTGCCAGCAGTTCGACAGGGGGGGATGAAAAACCGTTTTTT.

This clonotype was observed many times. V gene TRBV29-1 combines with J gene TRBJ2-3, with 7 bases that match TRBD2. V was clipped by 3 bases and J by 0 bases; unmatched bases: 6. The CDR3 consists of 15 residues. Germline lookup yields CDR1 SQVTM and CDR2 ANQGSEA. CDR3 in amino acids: CSVEDVSGSTDTQYF. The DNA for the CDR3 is TGCAGCGTTGAGGATGTTAGCGGGAGCACAGATACGCAGTATTTT.

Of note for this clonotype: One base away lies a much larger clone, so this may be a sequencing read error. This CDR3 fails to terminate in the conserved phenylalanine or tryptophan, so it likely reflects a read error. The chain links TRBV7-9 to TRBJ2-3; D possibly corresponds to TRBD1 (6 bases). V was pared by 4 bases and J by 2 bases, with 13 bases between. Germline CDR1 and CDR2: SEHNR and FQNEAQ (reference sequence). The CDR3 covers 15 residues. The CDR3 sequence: CASSSSQGATDTQYS. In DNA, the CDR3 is TGTGCCAGCAGCTCCTCACAGGGAGCCACAGATACGCAGTATTCT.

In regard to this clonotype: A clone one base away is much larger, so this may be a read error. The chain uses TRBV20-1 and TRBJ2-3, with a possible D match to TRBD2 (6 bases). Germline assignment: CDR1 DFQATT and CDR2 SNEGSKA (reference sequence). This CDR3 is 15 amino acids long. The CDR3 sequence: CSARMGLIYTGTQYF. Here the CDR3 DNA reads TGCAGTGCTAGAATGGGACTGATCTACACAGGTACGCAGTATTTT.

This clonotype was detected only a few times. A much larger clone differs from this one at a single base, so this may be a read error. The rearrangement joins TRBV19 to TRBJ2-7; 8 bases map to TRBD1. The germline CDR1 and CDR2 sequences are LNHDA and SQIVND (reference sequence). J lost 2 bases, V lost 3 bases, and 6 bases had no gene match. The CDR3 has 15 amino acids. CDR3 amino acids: CASSIGTGLPYEQYF. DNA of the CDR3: TGTGCCAGTAGTATCGGGACAGGACTCCCCTACGAGCAGTACTTC.

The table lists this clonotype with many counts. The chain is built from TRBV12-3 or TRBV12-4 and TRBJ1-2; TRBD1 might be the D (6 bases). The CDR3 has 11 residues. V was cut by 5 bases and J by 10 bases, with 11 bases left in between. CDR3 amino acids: CASSADSFYTF. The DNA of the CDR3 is TGTGCCAGCAGTGCGGACAGCTTCTACACCTTC.

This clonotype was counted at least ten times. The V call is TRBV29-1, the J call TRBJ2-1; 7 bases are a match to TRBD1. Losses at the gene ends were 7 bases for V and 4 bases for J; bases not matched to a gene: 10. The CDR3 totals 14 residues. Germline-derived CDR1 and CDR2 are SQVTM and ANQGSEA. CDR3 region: CSARTGDFYNEQFF. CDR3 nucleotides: TGCAGCGCCCGGACAGGTGACTTTTACAATGAGCAGTTCTTC.

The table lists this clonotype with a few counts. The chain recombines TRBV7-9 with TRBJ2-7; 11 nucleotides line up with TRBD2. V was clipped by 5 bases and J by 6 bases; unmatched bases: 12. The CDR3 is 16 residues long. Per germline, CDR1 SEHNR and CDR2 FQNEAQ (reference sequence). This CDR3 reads CASSPRALAGGSEQYF. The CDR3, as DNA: TGTGCCAGCAGCCCGAGGGCGCTAGCGGGGGGAAGCGAGCAGTACTTC.

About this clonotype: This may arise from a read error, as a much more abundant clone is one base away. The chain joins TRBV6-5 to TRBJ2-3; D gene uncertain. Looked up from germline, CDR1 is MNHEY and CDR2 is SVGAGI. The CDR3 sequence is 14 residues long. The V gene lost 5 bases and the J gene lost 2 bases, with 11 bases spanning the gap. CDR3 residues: CASSVYRPTDTQYF. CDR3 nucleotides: TGTGCCAGCAGTGTTTACAGACCCACAGATACGCAGTATTTT.

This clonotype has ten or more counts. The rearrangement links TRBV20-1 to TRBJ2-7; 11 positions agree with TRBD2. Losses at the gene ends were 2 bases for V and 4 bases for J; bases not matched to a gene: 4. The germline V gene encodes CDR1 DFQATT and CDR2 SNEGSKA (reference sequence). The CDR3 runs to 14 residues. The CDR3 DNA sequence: TGCAGTGCTAGACTAGCGGGGGGTGGTTACGAGCAGTACTTC. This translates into CSARLAGGGYEQYF.

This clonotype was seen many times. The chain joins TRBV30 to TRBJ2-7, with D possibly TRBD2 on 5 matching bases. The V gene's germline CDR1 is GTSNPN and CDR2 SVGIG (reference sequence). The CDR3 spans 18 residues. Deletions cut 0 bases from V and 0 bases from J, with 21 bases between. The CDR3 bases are TGTGCCTGGAGTGTTCGTGCAGCGGCCACCCCTTTCTCCTACGAGCAGTACTTC. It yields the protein CAWSVRAAATPFSYEQYF.